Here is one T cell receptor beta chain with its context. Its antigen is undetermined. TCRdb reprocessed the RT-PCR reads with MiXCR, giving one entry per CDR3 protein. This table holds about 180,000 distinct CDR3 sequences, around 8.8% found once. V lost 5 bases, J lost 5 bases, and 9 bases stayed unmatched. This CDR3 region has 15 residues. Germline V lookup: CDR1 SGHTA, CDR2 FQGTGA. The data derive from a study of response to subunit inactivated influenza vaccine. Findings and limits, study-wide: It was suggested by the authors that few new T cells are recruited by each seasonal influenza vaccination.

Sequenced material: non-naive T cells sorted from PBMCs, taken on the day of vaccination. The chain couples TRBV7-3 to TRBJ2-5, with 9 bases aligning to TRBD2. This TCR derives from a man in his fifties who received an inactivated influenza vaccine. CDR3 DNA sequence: TGTGCCAGCAGCCTGGGGCCTAGCGGGACGGAGACCCAGTACTTC. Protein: CASSLGPSGTETQYF.